This T cell receptor beta chain was observed in a study of blood T cells in healthy people across ages. Study details: Using template switching, researchers captured about one barcoded beta molecule for each two T cells.

A second PCR, run for about 6 to 11 cycles, used a sample-barcoded 5' primer plus a J-beta primer mix. MiXCR, run by TCRdb on the 5' RACE reads, gives a single entry per CDR3 protein. The table shows 1.5 million to 2 million distinct CDR3 sequences, with 28% occurring only once. The CDR3 spans 16 residues. Germline V gene sequence: CDR1 MGHRA, CDR2 YSYEKL. The trim removed 2 bases at V and 2 bases at J, leaving 4 bases unmatched. Sequenced input: blood. This chain joins TRBV4-1 and TRBJ1-2, with TRBD1 matching 11 bases. This TCR was recovered from a woman younger than 45 in good health. CDR3 amino acids: CASSQKGQGVNYGYTF. The CDR3 DNA reads TGCGCCAGCAGCCAAAAGGGACAGGGGGTCAACTATGGCTACACCTTC.